Shown below are 10 T cell receptor beta chains from a single sample sequenced in a study of blood T cell repertoires in COVID-19. Sequencing was performed with immunoSEQ multiplex PCR; in TCRdb, only in-frame clones are kept and a portion is missing. There are 310,000 or so clones in the sample; roughly 90% occur only once, and around 6% lies in the top ten. Sequenced material: peripheral blood. The receptors shown here come from a young man who had recovered from COVID-19.

This clone was seen a handful of times. The rearrangement uses TRBV28 and TRBJ2-1; D is possibly TRBD2 (6 bases). The ends were cut back, 7 bases at V and 2 bases at J, with 18 bases in the middle. The germline CDR1 and CDR2 sequences are MDHEN and SYDVKM. The CDR3 has 16 residues. The CDR3 nucleotides read TGTGCCAGCACTATCTACGGGAGTCAAGCCTACAATGAGCAGTTCTTC. Translating gives CASTIYGSQAYNEQFF.

The V gene is TRBV6-5, the J gene TRBJ1-2; D remains unclear. Trimming shortened V by 2 bases and J by 6 bases, and 10 bases separated the two germline ends. Germline-derived CDR1 and CDR2 are MNHEY and SVGAGI. CDR3 length: 13 amino acids. CDR3: CASSYGRAHGYTF. CDR3 nucleotides: TGTGCCAGCAGTTACGGTCGAGCACATGGCTACACCTTC.

The genes are TRBV7-9 and TRBJ2-7; D uncertain. Germline V gene sequence: CDR1 SEHNR, CDR2 FQNEAQ (reference sequence). With 5 bases removed from V and 4 bases from J, the gap between germline ends came to 6 bases. The CDR3 has 11 amino acids. The DNA for the CDR3 is TGTGCCAGCAGCCCTTATTACGAGCAGTACTTC. Translated: CASSPYYEQYF.

The chain carries TRBV7-8 and TRBJ1-1; TRBD1 is a possible D gene (5 bases). CDR1 and CDR2 (germline): SGHVS, FQNEAQ. Trimming pared 7 bases from V and 6 bases from J, leaving 18 bases between. This CDR3 is built from 14 residues. The CDR3 loop reads CASMSGVNNSEAFF. As DNA, the CDR3 is TGTGCCAGCATGTCGGGGGTCAACAACTCTGAAGCTTTCTTT.

This chain connects TRBV7-2 to TRBJ2-7; 7 nucleotides match TRBD2. After removal of 5 bases from V and 3 bases from J, the junction contained 7 bases not matched to a gene. Germline V gives CDR1 SGHTA, CDR2 FQGNSA. CDR3 length: 14 residues. CDR3 sequence: CASSLGGTIYEQYF. The DNA for the CDR3 is TGTGCCAGCAGCCTAGGCGGGACTATCTACGAGCAGTACTTC.

This chain uses TRBV6-2 or TRBV6-3 with TRBJ2-5; TRBD1 might be the D (6 bases). Trimming shortened V by 4 bases and J by 4 bases, and 19 bases separated the two germline ends. This CDR3 region has 16 residues. Per the germline V gene, CDR1 is MNHEY and CDR2 is SVGEGT. The CDR3 sequence is CASSSFLRDIGETQYF. The CDR3, as DNA: TGTGCCAGCAGTTCCTTCCTCCGGGACATCGGAGAGACCCAGTACTTC.

This chain joins TRBV7-2 and TRBJ1-4; 9 bases match TRBD1. V dropped 5 bases and J dropped 3; count of bases not matched to a gene: 7. The CDR3 contains 16 residues. The germline V gene encodes CDR1 SGHTA and CDR2 FQGNSA. Written as DNA, the CDR3 is TGTGCCAGCAGCGAACAGGGGGCTGCGGCTAATGAAAAACTGTTTTTT. Residues: CASSEQGAAANEKLFF.

The chain couples TRBV11-3 to TRBJ2-5, with TRBD2 matching 10 bases. The V gene's germline CDR1 is SGHNT and CDR2 YENEEA. The CDR3 contains 14 residues. V lost 5 bases to trimming and J lost 5 bases; unmatched junction nucleotides: 5. The CDR3 DNA is TGTGCCAGCAGCCTAGCGGGAGAGGGGGAGACCCAGTACTTC. Residues: CASSLAGEGETQYF.

The gene calls are TRBV6-2 or TRBV6-3 and TRBJ1-1, with a weak D call TRBD1 (6 bases). The CDR3 length is 12 residues. Germline CDR1 is MNHEY and CDR2 is SVGEGT. Between the trimmed V and J ends, which lost 5 bases and 11 bases, there was a span of 15 bases. The CDR3 protein is CASSRTVWEAFF. The CDR3, as DNA: TGTGCCAGCAGTCGGACAGTCTGGGAGGCTTTCTTT.

This CDR3 is CASSLAAGGGTGELFF. DNA for the CDR3: TGTGCCAGCAGCTTAGCGGCGGGAGGAGGGACCGGGGAGCTGTTTTTT. The genes are TRBV7-6 and TRBJ2-2; the match to TRBD2 covers 8 bases. The CDR3 extends over 16 amino acids. CDR1 and CDR2 from the germline V gene are SGHVS and FNYEAQ. J lost 5 bases, V lost 0 bases, and 5 bases had no gene match.